One sample yielded the 32 T cell receptor beta chains listed below, sequenced in a study of blood T cell repertoires in COVID-19. The protocol was immunoSEQ multiplex PCR, while the TCRdb copy is restricted to in-frame clones and leaves out a portion. This repertoire shows about 70,000 clones, around 86% found once; its top ten account for about 5.7%. The sequencing sample was made of peripheral blood. The source of these receptors is a man in his fifties or sixties with active COVID-19.

The CDR3 protein is CASSRSRQVGTEAFF. CDR3 DNA sequence: TGTGCCAGTAGCCGTTCGCGACAGGTAGGCACTGAAGCTTTCTTT. The rearrangement joins TRBV28 to TRBJ1-1, with TRBD1 as a possible D gene (6 bases). Trimming left V 9 bases short and J 4 bases short, with 21 bases between. CDR1 is MDHEN, CDR2 SYDVKM, per germline. The length of the CDR3 is 15 residues.

V is TRBV7-9 and J is TRBJ1-1; D unclear. V was pared by 2 bases and J by 0 bases, with 7 bases between. Germline V gene sequence: CDR1 SEHNR, CDR2 FQNEAQ (reference sequence). The CDR3 totals 14 residues. The CDR3 coding sequence is TGTGCCAGCAGCTTAAGCCGCCTGAACACTGAAGCTTTCTTT. Its translation is CASSLSRLNTEAFF.

This clone showed up just a few times. The chain carries TRBV6-2 or TRBV6-3 and TRBJ1-1; TRBD1 aligns across 7 bases. This CDR3 spans 16 amino acids. Per the germline V gene, CDR1 is MNHEY and CDR2 is SVGEGT. With 2 bases clipped from V and 0 bases from J, the junction kept 6 bases outside the gene matches. The CDR3 here is CASSYRTGDVNTEAFF. CDR3 sequence (DNA): TGTGCCAGCAGTTACCGAACAGGGGACGTGAACACTGAAGCTTTCTTT.

The chain couples TRBV3-1 (or the pseudogene TRBV3-2) to TRBJ2-1; 11 bases map to TRBD2. Germline CDR1 and CDR2: LGHDT and YNNKEL (reference sequence). Germline trimming cut 4 bases from V and 6 bases from J; bases unmatched to any gene: 14. This CDR3 spans 18 amino acids. The DNA of the CDR3 is TGTGCCAGCAGCCCTGGCGTGTATACTAGCGGGAGTCGCAATGAGCAGTTCTTC. Its protein is CASSPGVYTSGSRNEQFF.

This clone is medium-sized (0.01 to 0.1%) by share. V usage is TRBV4-3 and J usage is TRBJ2-2, with 13 bases identical to TRBD2. V trimming: 4 bases; J trimming: 4 bases; junction bases outside the gene matches: 6. The CDR3 length is 17 residues. CDR1 and CDR2 (germline): LGHNA, YSLEER. The CDR3 DNA reads TGCGCCAGCAGCCGGACTAGCGGGAGTCAGATCACCGGGGAGCTGTTTTTT. Translation: CASSRTSGSQITGELFF.

J is TRBJ1-5 and V is TRBV18, with D tentatively TRBD1 (6 bases). Germline CDR1 KGHSH, CDR2 LQKENI. The CDR3 has 15 residues. Trimming stripped 3 bases from V and 5 bases from J, with 14 bases between. CDR3 DNA sequence: TGTGCCAGCTCACCCCAGTGGGGGGGCGATCAGCCCCAGCATTTT. Residues: CASSPQWGGDQPQHF.

The CDR3 region is CASSSERLLSGNTIYF. The CDR3 nucleotides are TGTGCCAGCAGCTCCGAGAGACTGCTCTCTGGAAACACCATATATTTT. The rearrangement links TRBV11-2 to TRBJ1-3; D gene ambiguous. The V end was cut by 4 bases, the J end by 0 bases, with 13 bases between. Germline CDR1 and CDR2: SGHAT and FQNNGV. CDR3 length: 16 residues.

This chain connects TRBV6-2 or TRBV6-3 to TRBJ1-5; D is unresolved. The germline V and J ends were trimmed by 0 bases and 11 bases, with 20 bases remaining between them. Germline V gene data show CDR1 as MNHEY and CDR2 as SVGEGT. CDR3 length: 16 amino acids. The CDR3 reads CASSYSPHLTHLAQHF. The CDR3 bases are TGTGCCAGCAGTTACTCCCCCCATCTAACCCATTTGGCCCAGCATTTT.

The chain uses TRBV27 and TRBJ1-1, with a tentative D call TRBD1 (5 bases). Germline V gene lookup returns CDR1 MNHEY and CDR2 SMNVEV (reference sequence). Trimming took off 5 bases at V and 4 bases at J, with 11 bases between the two ends. There are 13 residues in the CDR3. CDR3 in amino acids: CASSMTVGTEAFF. The CDR3 nucleotides read TGTGCCAGCAGTATGACAGTCGGCACTGAAGCTTTCTTT.

This rearrangement joins TRBV27 to TRBJ1-3; the D is unclear. Germline-derived CDR1 and CDR2 are MNHEY and SMNVEV (reference sequence). Trimming cost V 5 bases and J 0 bases, with 14 bases left between them. The CDR3 spans 16 residues. This CDR3 is CASSPYIGISGNTIYF. In DNA, the CDR3 is TGTGCCAGCAGTCCTTACATCGGGATCTCTGGAAACACCATATATTTT.

The chain joins TRBV7-2 to TRBJ2-1, with TRBD1 identical over 8 bases. Trimming at V came to 6 bases and at J to 6 bases, leaving 10 bases not matched to a gene. The CDR3 has 15 amino acids. Germline CDR1 is SGHTA and CDR2 is FQGNSA. The CDR3: CASRLGQGVINEQFF. CDR3 in DNA: TGTGCCAGCAGACTTGGACAGGGTGTGATCAATGAGCAGTTCTTC.

The chain recombines TRBV9 with TRBJ1-2, with D unresolved. The V and J ends lost 0 bases and 4 bases respectively, with 10 bases between them. The CDR3 spans 14 residues. Germline V gene lookup returns CDR1 SGDLS and CDR2 YYNGEE. CDR3 amino acids: CASSVEAAGYGYTF. CDR3 nucleotide sequence: TGTGCCAGCAGCGTAGAAGCGGCGGGCTATGGCTACACCTTC.

The V gene is TRBV28, the J gene TRBJ2-7; 7 bases are shared with TRBD1. After removal of 10 bases from V and 7 bases from J, the junction contained 13 bases not matched to a gene. Per germline, CDR1 MDHEN and CDR2 SYDVKM. This CDR3 contains 13 residues. This CDR3 reads CATLARDRMEQYF. CDR3 nucleotides: TGTGCCACCTTGGCCCGGGACAGAATGGAGCAGTACTTC.

This chain links TRBV12-3 or TRBV12-4 with TRBJ2-7; D unclear. This CDR3 is 11 amino acids long. Trimming stripped 6 bases from V and 4 bases from J, with 7 bases between. The CDR3 spells CASSAAYEQYF. DNA for the CDR3: TGTGCCAGCAGCGCGGCTTACGAGCAGTACTTC.

The chain joins TRBV2 to TRBJ1-3; TRBD1 matches 7 bases. The CDR3 is 15 amino acids. Germline assignment: CDR1 SNHLY and CDR2 FYNNEI. Germline trimming cut 4 bases from V and 0 bases from J; bases unmatched to any gene: 3. The DNA for the CDR3 is TGTGCCAGCAGTGCCAGGACAGGCTCTGGAAACACCATATATTTT. It translates to CASSARTGSGNTIYF.

This chain uses TRBV14 with TRBJ2-1; 10 nucleotides match TRBD2. The CDR3 is made up of 18 amino acids. Germline values: CDR1 SGHDN, CDR2 FVKESK. With V trimmed by 4 bases and J by 7 bases, 16 bases remained unmatched. The CDR3 nucleotides are TGTGCCAGCAGCCCAACCGTAGGTAGCGGGAGGTTTACGAATGAGCAGTTCTTC. It encodes CASSPTVGSGRFTNEQFF.

This clone was recorded many times. This chain links TRBV19 with TRBJ2-1; D is perhaps TRBD2 (5 bases). The ends were cut back, 1 base at V and 4 bases at J, with 11 bases in the middle. Germline CDR1 LNHDA, CDR2 SQIVND (reference sequence). The CDR3 spans 15 residues. The CDR3: CASSIGLAVYNEQFF. The CDR3 bases are TGTGCCAGTAGTATAGGCCTAGCCGTTTACAATGAGCAGTTCTTC.

The rearrangement joins TRBV7-2 to TRBJ2-1; D might be TRBD1 (6 bases). Trimming shortened V by 5 bases and J by 0 bases, and 14 bases separated the two germline ends. Germline-derived CDR1 and CDR2 are SGHTA and FQGNSA. This CDR3 has 16 residues. The chain's CDR3 is CASSRGTRVSYNEQFF. CDR3 DNA sequence: TGTGCCAGCAGCAGAGGGACACGAGTCTCCTACAATGAGCAGTTCTTC. Variable domain in full (rest from reference TRBV7-2 and TRBJ2-1): GAGVSQSPSNKVTEKGKDVELRCDPISGHTALYWYRQSLGQGLEFLIYFQGNSAPDKSGLPSDRFSAERTGGSVSTLTIQRTQQEDSAVYLCASSRGTRVSYNEQFFGPGTRLTVL.

The chain combines TRBV7-2 with TRBJ1-1; D call uncertain. Germline V gene sequence: CDR1 SGHTA, CDR2 FQGNSA. The CDR3 consists of 14 residues. The V and J ends lost 3 bases and 0 bases respectively, with 8 bases between them. The CDR3 reads CASSFARLNTEAFF. As DNA, the CDR3 is TGTGCCAGCAGCTTCGCCAGGTTGAACACTGAAGCTTTCTTT.

This sequence joins TRBV2 and TRBJ1-2; TRBD1 is a possible D gene (6 bases). The ends were cut back, 2 bases at V and 2 bases at J, with 6 bases in the middle. In germline, CDR1 is SNHLY, CDR2 FYNNEI. The CDR3 runs to 13 residues. The CDR3 DNA reads as TGTGCCAGCAGTGAAAGGGGGAACTATGGCTACACCTTC. Its translation is CASSERGNYGYTF.

CDR3 nucleotides: TGTGCCAGCAGTTTAGTGAGGAACACTGAAGCTTTCTTT. Amino acid sequence: CASSLVRNTEAFF. The gene calls are TRBV27 and TRBJ1-1; no clear D gene. Germline CDR1 reads MNHEY; CDR2 reads SMNVEV (reference sequence). The V gene lost 2 bases and the J gene lost 1 base, with 5 bases spanning the gap. The CDR3 is made up of 13 amino acids.

The chain carries TRBV5-4 and TRBJ2-7, with D perhaps TRBD2 (6 bases). Per germline, CDR1 SGHNT and CDR2 YYREEE (reference sequence). Trimming took 3 bases from V and 2 from J, leaving 9 bases between them. The CDR3 spans 13 residues. The CDR3, as DNA: TGTGCCAGCAGCTCCGGGAGAACCTACGAGCAGTACTTC. Residues: CASSSGRTYEQYF.

The chain employs TRBV7-3 and TRBJ2-5, with TRBD2 identical over 10 bases. The CDR3 is made up of 15 amino acids. The ends lost 2 bases at V and 2 bases at J; junction bases unmatched: 2. Germline V gene sequence: CDR1 SGHTA, CDR2 FQGTGA. CDR3: CASSLGLAVQETQYF. The CDR3 DNA reads TGTGCCAGCAGCTTAGGACTAGCGGTGCAAGAGACCCAGTACTTC. The variable domain in full, completed from reference TRBV7-3 and TRBJ2-5, reads GAGVSQTPSNKVTEKGKYVELRCDPISGHTALYWYRQSLGQGPEFLIYFQGTGAADDSGLPNDRFFAVRPEGSVSTLKIQRTERGDSAVYLCASSLGLAVQETQYFGPGTRLLVL.

As DNA, the CDR3 is TGTGCCAGCAGTCCCCCAGGGTATGGAAATGTTGCAGATACGCAGTATTTT. Protein sequence: CASSPPGYGNVADTQYF. The chain combines TRBV28 with TRBJ2-3, with a possible D match to TRBD1 (5 bases). Per the germline V gene, CDR1 is MDHEN and CDR2 is SYDVKM. V lost 5 bases and J 4 bases, leaving 22 bases between the germline ends. The CDR3 length is 17 residues.

The chain couples TRBV3-1 (or the pseudogene TRBV3-2) to TRBJ2-7; a possible D gene is TRBD1 (6 bases). The V gene's germline CDR1 is LGHDT and CDR2 YNNKEL (reference sequence). This CDR3 comprises 14 residues. Trimming shortened V by 4 bases and J by 4 bases, and 14 bases separated the two germline ends. The CDR3 bases are TGTGCCAGCAGCCCCTCTTCCGGACAGTACGAGCAGTACTTC. Its translation is CASSPSSGQYEQYF.

CDR3 loop: CASRGGNSYEQYF. CDR3 DNA sequence: TGTGCCAGCAGGGGAGGCAACTCCTACGAGCAGTACTTC. This chain links TRBV6-5 with TRBJ2-7, with a tentative D call TRBD2 (6 bases). This CDR3 has 13 residues. Germline V gene sequence: CDR1 MNHEY, CDR2 SVGAGI. Trimming took 6 bases from V and 0 from J, leaving 9 bases between them.

The chain employs TRBV11-3 and TRBJ2-2; 8 positions agree with TRBD2. This CDR3 contains 19 residues. After removal of 0 bases from V and 3 bases from J, the junction contained 12 bases not matched to a gene. Germline V gene lookup returns CDR1 SGHNT and CDR2 YENEEA. CDR3 sequence (DNA): TGTGCCAGCAGCTTAGATTTAAGCGGGGGCGTCCGGTACACCGGGGAGCTGTTTTTT. Amino acids: CASSLDLSGGVRYTGELFF.

The chain employs TRBV5-1 and TRBJ2-7, with D possibly TRBD2 on 6 matching bases. V gave up 4 bases and J gave up 1 base, with 15 bases separating them. The germline V gene encodes CDR1 SGHRS and CDR2 YFSETQ. There are 15 residues in the CDR3. The CDR3 here is CASSRGIGGSYEQYF. For the CDR3, the DNA is TGCGCCAGCAGCCGCGGGATCGGGGGTTCCTACGAGCAGTACTTC.

This chain joins TRBV19 and TRBJ1-2; a possible D gene is TRBD1 (5 bases). Trimming removed 7 bases from V and 5 bases from J, with 26 bases in between. The length of the CDR3 is 17 residues. Germline values: CDR1 LNHDA, CDR2 SQIVND (reference sequence). The CDR3, as DNA: TGTGCCAGTACAGGGATCGACAGCGCCAACTCGATTTATGGCTACACCTTC. Protein sequence: CASTGIDSANSIYGYTF. The variable domain in full, with the rest retrieved from reference TRBV19 and TRBJ1-2, is DGGITQSPKYLFRKEGQNVTLSCEQNLNHDAMYWYRQDPGQGLRLIYYSQIVNDFQKGDIAEGYSVSREKKESFPLTVTSAQKNPTAFYLCASTGIDSANSIYGYTFGSGTRLTVV.

The chain carries TRBV6-5 and TRBJ1-1, with D maybe TRBD1 (5 bases). V was cut by 6 bases and J by 5 bases, with 13 bases left in between. The length of the CDR3 is 13 residues. The germline V gene has CDR1 MNHEY and CDR2 SVGAGI. In DNA form, the CDR3 reads TGTGCCAGCAGGACCTCAGGGAGGACTGAAGCTTTCTTT. It specifies CASRTSGRTEAFF.

The chain has TRBV7-6 and TRBJ1-1; a weak D match, TRBD1 (6 bases). The V gene's germline CDR1 is SGHVS and CDR2 FNYEAQ. V was cut by 6 bases and J by 2 bases, with 16 bases left in between. This CDR3 spans 15 amino acids. CDR3 in amino acids: CASSFKGVSNTEAFF. CDR3 sequence (DNA): TGTGCCAGCAGTTTTAAGGGGGTTTCAAACACTGAAGCTTTCTTT. Using reference TRBV7-6 and TRBJ1-1 for the parts outside the CDR3, the full variable domain is GAGVSQSPRYKVTKRGQDVALRCDPISGHVSLYWYRQALGQGPEFLTYFNYEAQQDKSGLPNDRFSAERPEGSISTLTIQRTEQRDSAMYRCASSFKGVSNTEAFFGQGTRLTVV.

This rearrangement joins TRBV7-3 to TRBJ2-2; 10 nucleotides align to TRBD1. The J segment lost 7 bases and the V segment lost 5 bases, leaving 7 bases of the junction unmatched. CDR1 SGHTA and CDR2 FQGTGA come from the germline V gene. This CDR3 region has 15 residues. The CDR3 DNA reads as TGTGCCAGCAGCCCCGACAGGGGGCTTGGCGGGGAGCTGTTTTTT. Protein sequence: CASSPDRGLGGELFF.